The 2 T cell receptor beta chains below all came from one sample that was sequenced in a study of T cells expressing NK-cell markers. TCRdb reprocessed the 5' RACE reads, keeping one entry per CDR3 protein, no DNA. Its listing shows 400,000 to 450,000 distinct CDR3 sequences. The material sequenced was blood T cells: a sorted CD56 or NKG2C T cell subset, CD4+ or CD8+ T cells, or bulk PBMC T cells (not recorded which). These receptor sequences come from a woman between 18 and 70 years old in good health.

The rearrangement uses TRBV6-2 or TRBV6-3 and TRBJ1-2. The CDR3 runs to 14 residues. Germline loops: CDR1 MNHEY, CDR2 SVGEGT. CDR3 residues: CASSYPAESYGYTF.

The CDR3 protein is CASAQRGDYNEQFF. The chain links TRBV12-3 or TRBV12-4 to TRBJ2-1; TCRdb designates TRBD1, a call that cannot be tested without DNA. CDR3 length: 14 amino acids.